The 10 T cell receptor beta chains below come from one sample, sequenced in a study of blood T cell repertoires in COVID-19. Sequenced by immunoSEQ multiplex PCR; TCRdb stores in-frame clones only, minus some. Of roughly 700,000 clones listed, 80% to 90% are singletons. Sequenced sample: peripheral blood. These receptors originate from a woman under 30 with acute or convalescent COVID-19.

This clone appeared a single time. The chain links TRBV7-9 to TRBJ1-1, with 9 bases lining up with TRBD1. CDR1 and CDR2 (germline): SEHNR, FQNEAQ (reference sequence). The CDR3 contains 17 residues. J lost 2 bases, V lost 2 bases, and 9 bases had no gene match. CDR3 sequence (DNA): TGTGCCAGCAGCTTAAGACAGGGGGGAGCTTTTAACACTGAAGCTTTCTTT. It is translated as CASSLRQGGAFNTEAFF.

This clone showed up just a few times. J is TRBJ1-5 and V is TRBV12-3 or TRBV12-4; D not resolved. CDR3 size: 13 residues. Trimming took 7 bases from V and 7 from J, leaving 14 bases between them. The CDR3 loop reads CASTPDRGQPQHF. CDR3 DNA sequence: TGTGCCAGCACTCCCGATCGAGGGCAGCCCCAGCATTTT.

Of note for this clone: The sample holds other DNA sequences that translate to the same CDR3. The V and J genes are TRBV11-2 and TRBJ1-1, with TRBD1 identical over 9 bases. CDR1 SGHAT and CDR2 FQNNGV come from the germline V gene. Trimming took 1 base from V and 5 from J; bases not matched to a gene: 5. The CDR3 has 15 amino acids. The CDR3 loop reads CASSLVQGAGTEAFF. The CDR3 nucleotides read TGTGCCAGCAGCTTAGTACAGGGGGCTGGTACTGAAGCTTTCTTT.

The V call is TRBV2, the J call TRBJ1-2; D not resolved. The CDR3 is 14 residues long. The germline CDR1 and CDR2 sequences are SNHLY and FYNNEI. V was trimmed by 7 bases and J by 8 bases, leaving 20 bases between them. The CDR3 sequence is CASILLGAGQGYTF. The CDR3 region has the DNA TGTGCCAGCATTCTCTTAGGAGCCGGCCAGGGCTACACCTTC.

This clone has only one observation. The CDR3: CASSREGRVNEQFF. DNA for the CDR3: TGTGCCAGCAGTCGGGAGGGTAGGGTCAATGAGCAGTTCTTC. The rearrangement joins TRBV9 to TRBJ2-1; 8 bases fit TRBD2. Germline V gene data show CDR1 as SGDLS and CDR2 as YYNGEE. The CDR3 loop spans 14 amino acids. J lost 6 bases, V lost 5 bases, and 7 bases had no gene match.

This chain joins TRBV19 and TRBJ1-1; TRBD1 matches 7 bases. Losses at the gene ends were 6 bases for V and 1 base for J; bases not matched to a gene: 8. The CDR3 sequence is 15 residues long. Germline loops: CDR1 LNHDA, CDR2 SQIVND (reference sequence). The CDR3 DNA follows: TGTGCCAGTAGACTGGACAGGACCACGAACACTGAAGCTTTCTTT. It yields the protein CASRLDRTTNTEAFF.

This clone was seen once. The chain uses TRBV4-3 and TRBJ1-1, with TRBD1 as a possible D gene (5 bases). V was trimmed by 0 bases and J by 2 bases, leaving 13 bases between them. There are 16 residues in the CDR3. CDR1 is LGHNA, CDR2 YSLEER, per germline. CDR3 residues: CASSQESWGSNTEAFF. Here the CDR3 DNA reads TGCGCCAGCAGCCAAGAGTCGTGGGGCTCAAACACTGAAGCTTTCTTT.

This rearrangement joins TRBV9 to TRBJ2-3, with 14 bases matching TRBD2. With V trimmed by 3 bases and J by 2 bases, 20 bases remained unmatched. Germline V gives CDR1 SGDLS, CDR2 YYNGEE. This CDR3 has 22 residues. DNA for the CDR3: TGTGCCAGCAGCGGAGGGACTAGCGGGGGCCTGTCACCCCGGGAATCCACAGATACGCAGTATTTT. As protein: CASSGGTSGGLSPRESTDTQYF.

V is TRBV3-1 (or the pseudogene TRBV3-2) and J is TRBJ1-6; 7 bases are a match to TRBD1. CDR1 and CDR2 from the germline V gene are LGHDT and YNNKEL (reference sequence). The V and J ends lost 5 bases and 5 bases, in that order; junction bases with no gene match: 9. There are 16 residues in the CDR3. CDR3 in amino acids: CASSYTEDRDNSPLHF. The DNA for the CDR3 is TGTGCCAGCAGCTATACGGAAGACAGGGATAATTCACCCCTCCACTTT.

This sequence joins TRBV25-1 and TRBJ1-6; D call uncertain. The ends were cut back, 6 bases at V and 11 bases at J, with 8 bases in the middle. CDR3 length: 11 residues. Germline V gene sequence: CDR1 MGHDK, CDR2 SYGVNS. The CDR3 nucleotides are TGTGCCAGCAGAGACGGGGCACCCCTCCACTTT. This encodes CASRDGAPLHF. Full variable domain (missing parts from reference TRBV25-1 and TRBJ1-6): EADIYQTPRYLVIGTGKKITLECSQTMGHDKMYWYQQDPGMELHLIHYSYGVNSTEKGDLSSESTVSRIRTEHFPLTLESARPSHTSQYLCASRDGAPLHFGNGTRLTVT.